Shown below are 10 T cell receptor beta chains from a single sample sequenced in a study of blood T cell repertoires in COVID-19. The table came from immunoSEQ multiplex PCR; TCRdb's copy has only in-frame clones and leaves some out. The sample shows approximately 380,000 clones, 75% to 90% of them seen only once. The sample comprised peripheral blood. These TCRs come from a woman aged 18-35 years with acute or convalescent COVID-19.

The rearrangement links TRBV28 to TRBJ1-5; D is unresolved. Trimming left V 8 bases short and J 0 bases short, with 11 bases between. CDR3 size: 14 residues. Germline CDR1 and CDR2: MDHEN and SYDVKM. The CDR3 loop reads CASRTRSSNQPQHF. CDR3 sequence (DNA): TGTGCCAGCCGAACAAGGAGTAGCAATCAGCCCCAGCATTTT.

V gene TRBV7-9 combines with J gene TRBJ2-7, with a possible D match to TRBD1 (6 bases). CDR1 is SEHNR and CDR2 is FQNEAQ in the germline V gene (reference sequence). Trimming removed 5 bases from V and 2 bases from J, with 10 bases in between. This CDR3 comprises 13 residues. In DNA, the CDR3 is TGTGCCAGCAGCCGCCGACAGGCCTACGAGCAGTACTTC. Residues: CASSRRQAYEQYF.

This clone was counted between two and nine times. The V gene is TRBV15, the J gene TRBJ1-2; 8 bases map to TRBD1. This CDR3 spans 18 amino acids. Unmatched junction bases numbered 16, after V lost 5 bases and J lost 2 bases. Germline assignment: CDR1 LNHNV and CDR2 YYDKDF (reference sequence). The CDR3 region is CATSSDQGAFSRNYGYTF. The DNA for the CDR3 is TGTGCCACCAGCTCTGACCAGGGGGCGTTTAGCAGGAACTATGGCTACACCTTC.

V is TRBV10-1 and J is TRBJ1-6, with D uncertain. Trimming left V 0 bases short and J 10 bases short, with 7 bases between. CDR1 and CDR2 (germline): WNHNN, SYGVQD (reference sequence). This CDR3 comprises 13 residues. CDR3 region: CASSESGVSPLHF. In DNA, the CDR3 is TGCGCCAGCAGTGAGTCCGGGGTATCACCCCTCCACTTT.

The chain uses TRBV25-1 and TRBJ2-5; 7 bases fit TRBD1. The CDR3 contains 14 residues. The germline CDR1 and CDR2 sequences are MGHDK and SYGVNS. V shed 3 bases and J 0 bases; nucleotides not matched to a gene: 1. This chain's CDR3 is CASSEDRNQETQYF. DNA of the CDR3: TGTGCCAGCAGTGAGGACAGGAACCAAGAGACCCAGTACTTC.

The chain carries TRBV6-5 and TRBJ2-5, with a possible D match to TRBD1 (5 bases). The V end lost 8 bases, the J end lost 4 bases, and 17 bases lay between the germline ends. The CDR3 runs to 14 residues. Germline CDR1 is MNHEY and CDR2 is SVGAGI. For the CDR3, the DNA is TGTGCCAGCGGGTCTCAGGGCGCGCGAGAGACCCAGTACTTC. This translates into CASGSQGARETQYF.

The rearrangement uses TRBV9 and TRBJ2-1; TRBD2 matches at 10 bases. This CDR3 region has 16 residues. The V and J ends lost 4 bases and 7 bases, in that order; junction bases with no gene match: 11. Germline V lookup: CDR1 SGDLS, CDR2 YYNGEE. CDR3 sequence reads: CASSPDSSGGWNEQFF. CDR3 DNA: TGTGCCAGCAGCCCAGACTCTAGCGGGGGTTGGAATGAGCAGTTCTTC.

The chain is built from TRBV4-1 and TRBJ1-1, with D hard to call. Germline CDR1 and CDR2: MGHRA and YSYEKL. Trimming pared 0 bases from V and 11 bases from J, leaving 10 bases between. The CDR3 runs 12 residues. The CDR3 nucleotides are TGCGCCAGCAGCCAAGACGGGGTTGAGGCTTTCTTT. Protein: CASSQDGVEAFF.

With respect to this clone: This same CDR3 is encoded by further DNA sequences in the sample. The chain employs TRBV10-3 and TRBJ1-5; D is ambiguous. V lost 0 bases and J lost 4, with 7 bases in between. Looked up from germline, CDR1 is ENHRY and CDR2 is SYGVKD. The CDR3 is made up of 14 amino acids. CDR3 loop: CAISESESNQPQHF. The CDR3 nucleotides are TGTGCCATCAGTGAGTCTGAGTCGAATCAGCCCCAGCATTTT.

The chain combines TRBV7-6 with TRBJ1-1; TRBD1 might be the D (6 bases). Trimming pared 8 bases from V and 2 bases from J, leaving 21 bases between. The CDR3 extends over 16 amino acids. Germline CDR1 SGHVS, CDR2 FNYEAQ. The CDR3: CASRLAGQWSNTEAFF. Written as DNA, the CDR3 is TGTGCCAGCCGCCTAGCCGGACAGTGGAGTAACACTGAAGCTTTCTTT.